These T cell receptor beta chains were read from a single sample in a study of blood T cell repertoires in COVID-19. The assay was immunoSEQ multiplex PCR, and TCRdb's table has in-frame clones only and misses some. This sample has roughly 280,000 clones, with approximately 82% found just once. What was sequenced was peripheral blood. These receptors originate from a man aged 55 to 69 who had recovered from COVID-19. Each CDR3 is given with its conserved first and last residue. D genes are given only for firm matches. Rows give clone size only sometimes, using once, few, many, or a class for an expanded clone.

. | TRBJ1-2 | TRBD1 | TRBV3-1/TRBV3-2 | CASSQDLQGVDGYTF | TGTGCCAGCAGCCAAGATCTTCAGGGGGTTGATGGCTACACCTTC
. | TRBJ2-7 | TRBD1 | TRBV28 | CASSSQGRSYEQYF | TGTGCCAGCAGCTCACAGGGGAGATCCTACGAGCAGTACTTC
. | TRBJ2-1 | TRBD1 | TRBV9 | CASSVLGTVAHEQFF | TGTGCCAGCAGCGTACTAGGGACAGTCGCGCATGAGCAGTTCTTC
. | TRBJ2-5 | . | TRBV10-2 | CASREDTQETQYF | TGCGCCAGCAGAGAGGACACCCAAGAGACCCAGTACTTC
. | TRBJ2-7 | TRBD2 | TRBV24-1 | CATSDFRSASGSGEQYF | TGTGCCACCAGTGATTTTAGGTCGGCTAGCGGCTCGGGGGAGCAGTACTTC
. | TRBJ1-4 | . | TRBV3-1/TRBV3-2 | CASSQASGTNEKLFF | TGTGCCAGCAGCCAAGCCTCCGGGACAAATGAAAAACTGTTTTTT
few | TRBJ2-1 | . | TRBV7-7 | CASSLEASSYNEQFF | TGTGCTAGCAGCTTAGAGGCTAGCTCCTACAATGAGCAGTTCTTC
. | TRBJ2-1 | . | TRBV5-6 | CASSLGRTTSYNEQFF | TGTGCCAGCAGCTTAGGAAGGACAACCTCCTACAATGAGCAGTTCTTC
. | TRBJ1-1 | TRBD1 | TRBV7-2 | CASSNKGGSDTEAFF | TGTGCCAGCAGTAACAAAGGGGGCTCGGACACTGAAGCTTTCTTT
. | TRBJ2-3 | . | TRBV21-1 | CASRGGDWRDTQYF | TGTGCCAGCAGGGGAGGGGACTGGCGAGATACGCAGTATTTT
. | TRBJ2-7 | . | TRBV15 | CATSRGTTVSYEQYF | TGTGCCACCAGCAGAGGGACGACAGTATCCTACGAGCAGTACTTC
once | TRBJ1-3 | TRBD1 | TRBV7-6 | CASSPEQGASGNTIYF | TGTGCCAGCAGCCCAGAACAGGGGGCGTCTGGAAACACCATATATTTT
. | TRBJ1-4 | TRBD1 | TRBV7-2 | CASSLEGAFNEKLFF | TGTGCCAGCAGCTTGGAGGGGGCCTTTAATGAAAAACTGTTTTTT
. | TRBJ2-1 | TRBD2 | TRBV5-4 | CASSSGRDYPYNEQFF | TGTGCCAGCAGCTCAGGCCGGGACTACCCCTACAATGAGCAGTTCTTC
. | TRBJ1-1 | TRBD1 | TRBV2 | CASSLGQGVGMNTEAFF | TGTGCCAGCAGTTTGGGACAGGGGGTCGGCATGAACACTGAAGCTTTCTTT
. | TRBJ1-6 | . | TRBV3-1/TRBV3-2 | CASSRGYNSPLHF | TGTGCCAGCAGCCGCGGGTATAATTCACCCCTCCACTTT
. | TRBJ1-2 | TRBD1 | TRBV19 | CASSEGAQVYGYTF | TGTGCCAGTAGTGAGGGGGCGCAGGTCTATGGCTACACCTTC
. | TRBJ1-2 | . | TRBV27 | CASSPQGTDVYGYTF | TGTGCCAGCAGTCCCCAGGGGACGGATGTCTATGGCTACACCTTC
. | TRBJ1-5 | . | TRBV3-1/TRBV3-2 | CASSQGGRGNQPQHF | TGTGCCAGCAGCCAAGGGGGCAGGGGCAATCAGCCCCAGCATTTT
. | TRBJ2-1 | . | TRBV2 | CASRITQGYNEQFF | TGTGCCAGCAGAATAACCCAGGGATACAATGAGCAGTTCTTC
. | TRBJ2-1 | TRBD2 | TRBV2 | CASRAGGQRGEQFF | TGTGCCAGTAGAGCGGGGGGGCAACGGGGTGAGCAGTTCTTC
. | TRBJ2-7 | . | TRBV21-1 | CASSSPGQHYEQYF | TGTGCCAGCAGCTCCCCGGGACAGCACTACGAGCAGTACTTC